The sequence of this T cell receptor beta chain was determined in a study of T cells after yellow fever vaccination. The study's findings and limits: Most primary-vaccination clones reappeared after the booster (approximately 95% CD4, 88% CD8).

In TCRdb, the 5' RACE reads were re-called with MiXCR into one record per CDR3 protein. The sample lists around 310,000 distinct CDR3 sequences; 3.5% to 5% were seen once. Looked up from germline, CDR1 is MGHRA and CDR2 is YSYEKL. Trimming removed 6 bases from V and 0 bases from J; junction bases left unmatched: 2. This CDR3 has 14 residues. Turning to this clonotype: The antigen is not known.

The source is a man between 18 and 29 years old who received the YFV17D yellow fever vaccine. V gene TRBV4-1 combines with J gene TRBJ2-1, with TRBD2 matching 7 bases. Sequencing used PBMCs, obtained 15 days after the yellow fever booster vaccination. The CDR3 sequence is CASRGGGSYNEQFF. In nucleotides, the CDR3 is TGCGCCAGCAGGGGCGGGGGCTCCTACAATGAGCAGTTCTTC.